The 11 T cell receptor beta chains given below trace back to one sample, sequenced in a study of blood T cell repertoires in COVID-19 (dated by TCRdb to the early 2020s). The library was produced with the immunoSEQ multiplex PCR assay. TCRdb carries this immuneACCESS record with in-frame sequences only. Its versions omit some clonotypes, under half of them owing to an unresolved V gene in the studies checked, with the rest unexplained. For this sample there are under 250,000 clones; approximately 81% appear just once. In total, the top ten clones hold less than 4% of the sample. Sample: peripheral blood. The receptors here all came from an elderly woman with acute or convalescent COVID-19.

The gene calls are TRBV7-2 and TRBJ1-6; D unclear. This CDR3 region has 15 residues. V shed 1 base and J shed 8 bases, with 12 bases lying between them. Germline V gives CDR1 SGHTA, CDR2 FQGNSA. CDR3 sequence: CASSLGAIPDSPLHF. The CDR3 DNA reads TGTGCCAGCAGCTTAGGGGCAATCCCGGATTCACCCCTCCACTTT.

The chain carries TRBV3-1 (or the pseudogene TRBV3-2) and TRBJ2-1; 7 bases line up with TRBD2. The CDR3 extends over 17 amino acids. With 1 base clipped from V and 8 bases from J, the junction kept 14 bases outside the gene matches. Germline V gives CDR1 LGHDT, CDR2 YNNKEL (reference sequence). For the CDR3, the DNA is TGTGCCAGCAGCCAAGGGGGAGCGGGACCCCGACGGCATGAGCAGTTCTTC. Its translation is CASSQGGAGPRRHEQFF.

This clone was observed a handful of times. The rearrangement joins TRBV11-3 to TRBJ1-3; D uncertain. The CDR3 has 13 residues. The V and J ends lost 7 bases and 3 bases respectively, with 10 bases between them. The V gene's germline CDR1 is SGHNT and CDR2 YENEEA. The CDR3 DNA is TGTGCCAGCACCGTAGAGAGTGGAAACACCATATATTTT. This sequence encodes CASTVESGNTIYF.

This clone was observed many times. The CDR3 here is CASSGGLGREAFF. The CDR3 bases are TGTGCCAGCAGCGGGGGCTTGGGCAGGGAAGCTTTCTTT. This chain uses TRBV7-3 with TRBJ1-1; D might be TRBD1 (6 bases). From germline, CDR1 is SGHTA and CDR2 FQGTGA. V was pared by 5 bases and J by 8 bases, with 15 bases between. The CDR3 totals 13 residues.

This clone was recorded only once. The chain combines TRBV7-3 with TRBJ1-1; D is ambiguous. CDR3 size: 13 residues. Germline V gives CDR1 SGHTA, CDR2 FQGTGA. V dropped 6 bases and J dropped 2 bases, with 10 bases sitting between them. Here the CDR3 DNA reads TGTGCCAGCAGTAGTGGTATTAACACTGAAGCTTTCTTT. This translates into CASSSGINTEAFF.

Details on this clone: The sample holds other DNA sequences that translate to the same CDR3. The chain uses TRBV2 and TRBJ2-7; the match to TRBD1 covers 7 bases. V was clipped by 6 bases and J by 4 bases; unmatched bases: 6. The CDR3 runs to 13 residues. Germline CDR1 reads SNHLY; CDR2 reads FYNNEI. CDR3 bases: TGTGCCAGCAGCCCGGGACAGTCATACGAGCAGTACTTC. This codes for CASSPGQSYEQYF.

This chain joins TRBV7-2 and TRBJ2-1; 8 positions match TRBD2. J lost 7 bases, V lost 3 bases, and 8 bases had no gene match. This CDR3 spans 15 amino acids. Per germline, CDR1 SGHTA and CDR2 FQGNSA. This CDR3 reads CASSFKALAVNEQFF. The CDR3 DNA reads TGTGCCAGCAGCTTCAAAGCACTAGCGGTAAATGAGCAGTTCTTC. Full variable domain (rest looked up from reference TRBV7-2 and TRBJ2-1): GAGVSQSPSNKVTEKGKDVELRCDPISGHTALYWYRQSLGQGLEFLIYFQGNSAPDKSGLPSDRFSAERTGGSVSTLTIQRTQQEDSAVYLCASSFKALAVNEQFFGPGTRLTVL.

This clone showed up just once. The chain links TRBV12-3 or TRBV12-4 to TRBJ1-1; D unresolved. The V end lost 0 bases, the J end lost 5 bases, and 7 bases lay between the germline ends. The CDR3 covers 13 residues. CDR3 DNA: TGTGCCAGCAGTTTAGCGGCGGAAACTGAAGCTTTCTTT. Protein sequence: CASSLAAETEAFF.

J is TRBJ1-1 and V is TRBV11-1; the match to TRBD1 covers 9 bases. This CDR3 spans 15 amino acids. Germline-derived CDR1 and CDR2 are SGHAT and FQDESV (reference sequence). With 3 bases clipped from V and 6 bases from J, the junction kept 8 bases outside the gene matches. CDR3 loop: CASSLDRQGGAEAFF. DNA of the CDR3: TGTGCCAGCAGCTTGGACCGACAGGGGGGGGCTGAAGCTTTCTTT. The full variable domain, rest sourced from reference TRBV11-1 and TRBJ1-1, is EAEVAQSPRYKITEKSQAVAFWCDPISGHATLYWYRQILGQGPELLVQFQDESVVDDSQLPKDRFSAERLKGVDSTLKIQPAELGDSAMYLCASSLDRQGGAEAFFGQGTRLTVV.

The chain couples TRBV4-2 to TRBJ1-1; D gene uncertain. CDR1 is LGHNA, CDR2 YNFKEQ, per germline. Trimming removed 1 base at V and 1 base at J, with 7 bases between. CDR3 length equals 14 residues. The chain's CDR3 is CASSQGTWNTEAFF. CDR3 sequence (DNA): TGTGCCAGCAGCCAAGGCACTTGGAACACTGAAGCTTTCTTT.

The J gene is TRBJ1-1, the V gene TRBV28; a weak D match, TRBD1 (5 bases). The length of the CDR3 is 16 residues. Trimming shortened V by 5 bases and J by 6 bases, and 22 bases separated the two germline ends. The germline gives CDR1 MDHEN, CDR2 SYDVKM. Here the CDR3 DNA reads TGTGCCAGCAGTCCCCCGGGGGGGAGTATCGTCTCTGAAGCTTTCTTT. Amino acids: CASSPPGGSIVSEAFF.